Following are 21 T cell receptor beta chains from one sample sequenced in a study of preoperative IRX-2 immunotherapy in early breast cancer. Profiling relied on immunoSEQ multiplex PCR, and the TCRdb table lists in-frame clones only, not all of them. The sample holds around 30,000 clones, roughly 87% seen once. The treatment was: preoperative locoregional IRX-2 cytokine immunotherapy. The sequencing here drew on lymph node tissue, taken from a patient treated with IRX-2 immunotherapy. Receptor source: a human donor with breast cancer.

The chain employs TRBV6-8 and TRBJ2-7, with D maybe TRBD2 (6 bases). CDR1 MNHGY and CDR2 SAAAGT come from the germline V gene. The length of the CDR3 is 14 residues. V was shortened by 8 bases and J by 3 bases, with 17 bases between the two germline ends. The CDR3 here is CASCRLGTGYEQYF. DNA for the CDR3: TGTGCCAGCTGCAGACTAGGGACGGGCTACGAGCAGTACTTC.

This chain joins TRBV19 and TRBJ2-6; tentative D call: TRBD2 (5 bases). The CDR3 runs 17 residues. Germline CDR1 is LNHDA and CDR2 is SQIVND (reference sequence). V shed 2 bases and J shed 1 base, with 12 bases lying between them. The CDR3 is CASSIYVTGSGANVLTF. The CDR3 DNA is TGTGCCAGTAGTATATATGTTACGGGGTCTGGGGCCAACGTCCTGACTTTC. The whole variable domain, filled in from reference TRBV19 and TRBJ2-6, reads DGGITQSPKYLFRKEGQNVTLSCEQNLNHDAMYWYRQDPGQGLRLIYYSQIVNDFQKGDIAEGYSVSREKKESFPLTVTSAQKNPTAFYLCASSIYVTGSGANVLTFGAGSRLTVL.

The rearrangement joins TRBV5-1 to TRBJ2-7; tentatively, D is TRBD2 (5 bases). The ends were cut back, 4 bases at V and 1 base at J, with 15 bases in the middle. The CDR3 is made up of 15 amino acids. CDR1 is SGHRS, CDR2 YFSETQ, per germline. Here the CDR3 DNA reads TGCGCCAGCAGCCAGGCTACTAGGAGGTCCTACGAGCAGTACTTC. Its protein is CASSQATRRSYEQYF.

The chain joins TRBV28 to TRBJ1-1; D might be TRBD1 (6 bases). The CDR3 has 15 amino acids. Trimming removed 3 bases from V and 11 bases from J, with 22 bases in between. Germline values: CDR1 MDHEN, CDR2 SYDVKM. This CDR3 reads CASSFGPARGPGAFF. As DNA, the CDR3 is TGTGCCAGCAGTTTCGGTCCGGCCCGGGGGCCCGGGGCTTTCTTT. The full variable domain, completed using reference TRBV28 and TRBJ1-1, is DVKVTQSSRYLVKRTGEKVFLECVQDMDHENMFWYRQDPGLGLRLIYFSYDVKMKEKGDIPEGYSVSREKKERFSLILESASTNQTSMYLCASSFGPARGPGAFFGQGTRLTVV.

The chain employs TRBV6-8 and TRBJ2-1; D not certain. The length of the CDR3 is 16 residues. CDR1 is MNHGY, CDR2 SAAAGT, per germline. The V end lost 7 bases, the J end lost 5 bases, and 21 bases lay between the germline ends. CDR3 sequence reads: CASISTRNSPHNEQFF. Here the CDR3 DNA reads TGTGCCAGCATCTCAACCCGGAACTCCCCCCACAATGAGCAGTTCTTC.

The gene calls are TRBV27 and TRBJ2-7, with a possible D match to TRBD2 (5 bases). Germline CDR1 and CDR2: MNHEY and SMNVEV (reference sequence). The CDR3 runs to 16 residues. Deletions cut 3 bases from V and 6 bases from J, with 21 bases between. In DNA form, the CDR3 reads TGTGCCAGCAGTTTTGTCGGGATTCATGAGGGCGGCGAGCAGTACTTC. Translating gives CASSFVGIHEGGEQYF.

This clone has just one count. The chain joins TRBV6-8 to TRBJ1-2; D remains ambiguous. V gave up 6 bases and J gave up 2 bases, with 10 bases separating them. CDR3 length: 13 amino acids. The germline V gene has CDR1 MNHGY and CDR2 SAAAGT. The CDR3 sequence: CASRDGRNYGYTF. DNA of the CDR3: TGTGCCAGCAGGGACGGACGCAACTATGGCTACACCTTC.

In DNA form, the CDR3 reads TGTGCCAGCTCACCGGGACTAGCGGGGACCACCGGGGAGCTGTTTTTT. Translating gives CASSPGLAGTTGELFF. The chain employs TRBV18 and TRBJ2-2; TRBD2 aligns across 13 bases. CDR1 KGHSH and CDR2 LQKENI come from the germline V gene. This CDR3 is built from 16 residues. J was trimmed by 4 bases and V by 3 bases; bases with no gene match: 2. Full variable domain (outside the CDR3, taken from reference TRBV18 and TRBJ2-2): NAGVMQNPRHLVRRRGQEARLRCSPMKGHSHVYWYRQLPEEGLKFMVYLQKENIIDESGMPKERFSAEFPKEGPSILRIQQVVRGDSAAYFCASSPGLAGTTGELFFGEGSRLTVL.

The V gene is TRBV18, the J gene TRBJ1-2; 10 nucleotides agree with TRBD1. Germline CDR1 and CDR2: KGHSH and LQKENI. The CDR3 is 16 residues long. V was clipped by 4 bases and J by 2 bases; unmatched bases: 7. CDR3 residues: CASSRDRGVKNYGYTF. The CDR3 bases are TGTGCCAGCTCACGGGACAGGGGCGTTAAAAACTATGGCTACACCTTC.

The CDR3 DNA, read in part, is TGTGCCATCAGTGAGTCTCTAACCCCCAGCGATACGCAGTAT. Residues: CAISESLTPSDTQY. The whole CDR3 sequence is CAISESLTPSDTQYF. This chain uses TRBV10-3 with TRBJ2-3; D is uncertain. The CDR3 extends 1 residue past the end of the read, so its final part is completed from the germline J gene. Germline V gene data show CDR1 as ENHRY and CDR2 as SYGVKD. Trimming removed 0 bases from V and 6 bases from J, with 13 bases in between. The CDR3 spans 15 residues.

The chain employs TRBV18 and TRBJ2-3, with 12 positions matching TRBD2. CDR3 length: 17 residues. V trimming: 3 bases; J trimming: 1 base; junction bases outside the gene matches: 5. Germline CDR1 KGHSH, CDR2 LQKENI. CDR3 bases: TGTGCCAGCTCACCGATGACTAGCGGGAGAGGCACAGATACGCAGTATTTT. Protein sequence: CASSPMTSGRGTDTQYF. The full variable domain, in which reference TRBV18 and TRBJ2-3 provide the parts outside the CDR3, is NAGVMQNPRHLVRRRGQEARLRCSPMKGHSHVYWYRQLPEEGLKFMVYLQKENIIDESGMPKERFSAEFPKEGPSILRIQQVVRGDSAAYFCASSPMTSGRGTDTQYFGPGTRLTVL.

The chain is built from TRBV18 and TRBJ2-5; D may be TRBD1 (6 bases). The CDR3 is 13 residues long. The germline gives CDR1 KGHSH, CDR2 LQKENI. Between the trimmed V and J ends, which lost 1 base and 5 bases, there was a span of 8 bases. The CDR3 is CASSPRQGETQYF. The CDR3 bases are TGTGCCAGCTCACCACGCCAGGGGGAGACCCAGTACTTC. Together with reference TRBV18 and TRBJ2-5, the CDR3 gives the full variable domain: NAGVMQNPRHLVRRRGQEARLRCSPMKGHSHVYWYRQLPEEGLKFMVYLQKENIIDESGMPKERFSAEFPKEGPSILRIQQVVRGDSAAYFCASSPRQGETQYFGPGTRLLVL.

The CDR3 spells CASSSKTGGSYNEQFF. The CDR3 DNA sequence: TGTGCCAGCAGTTCCAAGACAGGCGGCTCCTACAATGAGCAGTTCTTC. The rearrangement uses TRBV6-8 and TRBJ2-1; D is possibly TRBD1 (6 bases). The CDR3 sequence is 16 residues long. With 4 bases removed from V and 0 bases from J, the gap between germline ends came to 13 bases. Germline V lookup: CDR1 MNHGY, CDR2 SAAAGT.

The rearrangement uses TRBV29-1 and TRBJ1-1; D call uncertain. The germline V and J ends were trimmed by 5 bases and 0 bases, with 10 bases remaining between them. The germline V gene encodes CDR1 SQVTM and CDR2 ANQGSEA. This CDR3 is 13 amino acids long. The DNA of the CDR3 is TGCAGCGTTTCGGGGAGATTGAACACTGAAGCTTTCTTT. Translation gives CSVSGRLNTEAFF.

This chain uses TRBV30 with TRBJ1-2; D not certain. Germline loops: CDR1 GTSNPN, CDR2 SVGIG (reference sequence). The CDR3 length is 12 residues. The ends were cut back, 2 bases at V and 4 bases at J, with 8 bases in the middle. The CDR3 protein is CAWSRQTYGYTF. The CDR3 nucleotides read TGTGCCTGGAGTAGGCAGACCTATGGCTACACCTTC.

The gene calls are TRBV5-1 and TRBJ1-2; no clear D gene. Germline assignment: CDR1 SGHRS and CDR2 YFSETQ. The CDR3 contains 14 residues. Between the trimmed V and J ends, which lost 1 base and 6 bases, there was a span of 13 bases. This CDR3 reads CASSLRGSKDGYTF. As DNA, the CDR3 is TGCGCCAGCAGCTTGCGGGGAAGTAAGGATGGCTACACCTTC.

This clone appeared a single time. The gene calls are TRBV10-2 and TRBJ2-5; a possible D gene is TRBD1 (5 bases). V lost 2 bases to trimming and J lost 3 bases, with 10 bases between them. The germline CDR1 and CDR2 sequences are WSHSY and SAAADI. The CDR3 is 14 amino acids. As DNA, the CDR3 is TGCGCCAGCAGTGAGCAGGGTCCAAAAGAGACCCAGTACTTC. Translating it yields CASSEQGPKETQYF.

CDR3 nucleotides: TGTGCCAGTAGTTTTTCCGGCGGGGTCTCCTACAATGAGCAGTTCTTC. This codes for CASSFSGGVSYNEQFF. J is TRBJ2-1 and V is TRBV19; perhaps TRBD2 as D (6 bases). The CDR3 has 16 residues. Looked up from germline, CDR1 is LNHDA and CDR2 is SQIVND (reference sequence). Trimming left V 5 bases short and J 0 bases short, with 14 bases between.

This chain uses TRBV11-3 with TRBJ1-5, with D perhaps TRBD1 (5 bases). CDR1 SGHNT and CDR2 YENEEA come from the germline V gene. The length of the CDR3 is 16 residues. Trimming took off 1 base at V and 0 bases at J, with 10 bases between the two ends. The CDR3 loop reads CASSLVGGNSNQPQHF. DNA for the CDR3: TGTGCCAGCAGCTTAGTTGGGGGTAATAGCAATCAGCCCCAGCATTTT.

The rearrangement links TRBV11-1 to TRBJ2-3, with D perhaps being TRBD1 or TRBD2 (5 bases each). The CDR3 runs to 14 residues. Trimming took off 3 bases at V and 7 bases at J, with 14 bases between the two ends. CDR1 and CDR2 (germline): SGHAT, FQDESV (reference sequence). CDR3 protein: CASSLGPVKNTQYF. As DNA, the CDR3 is TGTGCCAGCAGCTTGGGACCAGTCAAAAATACGCAGTATTTT.

CDR3 DNA sequence: TGTGCCTGGAGTGATCCCGAGTGGTTCACCGGGGAGCTGTTTTTT. This codes for CAWSDPEWFTGELFF. This chain joins TRBV30 and TRBJ2-2, with D uncertain. CDR1 and CDR2 (germline): GTSNPN, SVGIG (reference sequence). The CDR3 sequence is 15 residues long. The germline V and J ends were trimmed by 1 base and 4 bases, with 13 bases remaining between them. Supplemented by reference TRBV30 and TRBJ2-2, the full variable domain reads SQTIHQWPATLVQPVGSPLSLECTVEGTSNPNLYWYRQAAGRGLQLLFYSVGIGQISSEVPQNLSASRPQDRQFILSSKKLLLSDSGFYLCAWSDPEWFTGELFFGEGSRLTVL.